This section outlines one T cell receptor beta chain sequence together with its context. The antigen is undetermined. TCRdb's copy holds only in-frame clones and misses some; the assay was immunoSEQ multiplex PCR. The sample carries about 9,900 clones, around 50% recorded once. This entry is derived from a study of tissue T cells after allogeneic stem cell transplantation. About the study: Pathologist H&E review favored samples with visible lymphocytes for sequencing among multiple samples. The study's findings and limits: Motif-based clustering found tissue-specific repertoire signatures shared across patients, though few clones were shared. Blood and spleen captured only part of the tissue TCR repertoire.

Autopsy tissues spanned esophagus to rectum, liver, skin, and lymphoid organs including spleen. CDR1 is GTSNPN and CDR2 is SVGIG in the germline V gene (reference sequence). The CDR3 sequence is 11 residues long. V was trimmed by 3 bases and J by 13 bases, leaving 15 bases between them. This rearrangement joins TRBV30 to TRBJ1-1; maybe TRBD1 (5 bases). The material was tissue from the jejunum, obtained at autopsy. This clonotype was obtained from a female donor of 60 years or more with lung cancer. The CDR3 nucleotides read TGTGCCTGGAGCGCCGGGACGACTGATTTCTTT. This encodes CAWSAGTTDFF.